This is a list of T cell receptor beta chains from one sample in a study of blood T cell repertoires in COVID-19. Some clones are missing from TCRdb's copy, which holds only in-frame ones; the method was immunoSEQ multiplex PCR. The profile shows 250,000 to 350,000 clones, roughly 86% of them singletons. Sequencing was carried out using peripheral blood. The receptors shown here come from a woman between 50 and 59 years old who had recovered from COVID-19. Each CDR3 is given with its conserved first and last residue. The D gene is left open where the match is weak. The size field is filled for only some rows; it gives once, few, many or a size class.

clone size,D gene,V gene,J gene,CDR3 protein,CDR3 DNA
-,-,TRBV29-1,TRBJ1-5,CSALDSPNQPQHF,TGCAGCGCCCTAGACAGCCCCAATCAGCCCCAGCATTTT
-,TRBD1,TRBV27,TRBJ1-1,CASSLRQGRGTEAFF,TGTGCCAGCAGTTTACGACAGGGGCGGGGCACTGAAGCTTTCTTT
-,-,TRBV7-8,TRBJ1-1,CASSLAHGGSTEAFF,TGTGCCAGCAGCTTAGCGCATGGAGGGAGTACTGAAGCTTTCTTT
-,TRBD1,TRBV15,TRBJ2-7,CATSRPTGQGVHEQYF,TGTGCCACCAGCAGACCGACAGGGCAAGGGGTTCACGAGCAGTACTTC
-,TRBD1,TRBV28,TRBJ1-2,CASSPDRGRPDTNYGYTF,TGTGCCAGCAGCCCTGACAGGGGGCGCCCTGATACTAACTATGGCTACACCTTC
once,-,TRBV29-1,TRBJ2-3,CSVWGGTGTDTQYF,TGCAGCGTTTGGGGCGGGACTGGCACAGATACGCAGTATTTT
-,TRBD2,TRBV29-1,TRBJ2-1,CSVESLAGYNEQFF,TGCAGCGTTGAAAGTCTAGCGGGCTACAATGAGCAGTTCTTC
-,TRBD2,TRBV3-1/TRBV3-2,TRBJ2-3,CASSPLSGGTTQYF,TGTGCCAGCAGCCCCCTTAGCGGGGGGACTACGCAGTATTTT
-,-,TRBV4-2,TRBJ2-5,CASSQELRETQYF,TGTGCCAGCAGCCAAGAGCTGCGGGAGACCCAGTACTTC
-,-,TRBV5-1,TRBJ2-2,CASKLSAEVPGGELFF,TGCGCCAGCAAGTTATCCGCTGAGGTTCCGGGCGGGGAGCTGTTTTTT
once,TRBD1,TRBV7-9,TRBJ2-5,CASSLIMFRDRGEESQYF,TGTGCCAGCAGCTTAATAATGTTTAGGGACAGGGGAGAAGAGTCCCAGTACTTC
-,-,TRBV28,TRBJ2-5,CASSWGLQETQYF,TGTGCCAGCAGTTGGGGGCTCCAAGAGACCCAGTACTTC
-,TRBD1,TRBV6-5,TRBJ2-2,CASRDRGRTGELFF,TGTGCCAGCAGGGACAGGGGTCGCACCGGGGAGCTGTTTTTT
-,-,TRBV5-1,TRBJ2-3,CASSSRVGHRVGVTDTQYF,TGCGCCAGCAGCTCGAGGGTGGGGCACAGGGTTGGTGTCACAGATACGCAGTATTTT
-,-,TRBV10-1,TRBJ1-6,CASSEGHGVHSPLHF,TGCGCCAGCAGCGAGGGCCACGGGGTCCATTCACCCCTCCACTTT
-,TRBD1,TRBV7-6,TRBJ1-1,CASSKDRDSAEAFF,TGTGCCAGCAGCAAGGACAGGGATAGCGCTGAAGCTTTCTTT
-,TRBD1,TRBV5-4,TRBJ2-4,CASSRTGTKNIQYF,TGTGCCAGCAGCAGGACAGGCACCAAAAACATTCAGTACTTC
-,TRBD2,TRBV28,TRBJ2-1,CATAKTSGGEQFF,TGTGCCACCGCCAAAACTAGCGGAGGCGAGCAGTTCTTC
-,-,TRBV12-3/TRBV12-4,TRBJ1-5,CASYNQPQHF,TGTGCCAGCTACAATCAGCCCCAGCATTTT
-,-,TRBV10-3,TRBJ1-1,CAIRGVGNTEAFF,TGTGCCATCAGAGGGGTAGGGAACACTGAAGCTTTCTTT
-,TRBD2,TRBV6-5,TRBJ2-3,CASRLAGRTDTQYF,TGTGCCAGCAGACTAGCGGGACGCACAGATACGCAGTATTTT
-,TRBD1,TRBV2,TRBJ2-5,CASSERLNRGQETQYF,TGCGCCAGCAGTGAAAGGTTAAACAGGGGGCAAGAGACCCAGTACTTC
-,-,TRBV6-2/TRBV6-3,TRBJ1-6,CASSYWASYSPLHF,TGTGCCAGCAGTTACTGGGCCTCTTATTCACCCCTCCACTTT
once,-,TRBV3-1/TRBV3-2,TRBJ2-2,CASSQDRDYLNTGELFF,TGTGCCAGCAGCCAAGATCGAGACTATCTGAACACCGGGGAGCTGTTTTTT
once,-,TRBV10-3,TRBJ1-2,CASRGQGIIPLENYGYTF,TGTGCCAGCAGAGGGCAGGGGATTATACCCTTAGAAAACTATGGCTACACCTTC
-,TRBD2,TRBV5-1,TRBJ2-5,CASSPGGRVGETQYF,TGCGCCAGCAGCCCCGGTGGGAGGGTAGGAGAGACCCAGTACTTC
-,TRBD1,TRBV11-2,TRBJ1-2,CASNPGTGNYGYTF,TGTGCCAGCAACCCCGGGACAGGGAACTATGGCTACACCTTC
-,TRBD1,TRBV2,TRBJ1-2,CASSWSQGNGGYTF,TGTGCCAGCAGTTGGTCACAGGGGAATGGTGGCTACACCTTC
-,-,TRBV9,TRBJ2-2,CASSRGQKNTGELFF,TGTGCCAGCAGCCGAGGACAGAAAAACACCGGGGAGCTGTTTTTT
-,-,TRBV5-4,TRBJ1-2,CASSTNPWGGLAGYTF,TGTGCCAGCAGCACGAACCCCTGGGGGGGCTTAGCTGGCTACACCTTC
-,-,TRBV5-5,TRBJ2-7,CASASPLGIARRKSSYEQYF,TGTGCCAGCGCAAGCCCCCTCGGGATAGCGCGGAGGAAGAGCTCCTACGAGCAGTACTTC
-,-,TRBV6-5,TRBJ2-2,CASSYSSPPNTGELFF,TGTGCCAGCAGTTACTCGAGTCCCCCGAACACCGGGGAGCTGTTTTTT
few,TRBD1,TRBV28,TRBJ1-2,CASSTINPRQGVYGYTF,TGTGCCAGCAGTACCATTAACCCGCGACAGGGTGTCTATGGCTACACCTTC
-,TRBD1,TRBV5-5,TRBJ2-5,CASSSNRGQETQYF,TGTGCCAGCAGCTCGAACAGGGGCCAAGAGACCCAGTACTTC
-,-,TRBV30,TRBJ1-1,CAWSPGTEAFF,TGTGCCTGGAGTCCCGGGACTGAAGCTTTCTTT
-,TRBD1,TRBV3-1/TRBV3-2,TRBJ1-1,CASRSGGVGTEAFF,TGTGCCAGCAGGTCAGGGGGCGTAGGGACTGAAGCTTTCTTT
-,-,TRBV29-1,TRBJ1-2,CSVVSRGASGYTF,TGCAGCGTTGTATCCAGGGGTGCGTCTGGCTACACCTTC
-,-,TRBV16,TRBJ2-7,CASSHSREGEQYF,TGTGCCAGCAGCCATAGCCGAGAGGGCGAGCAGTACTTC
-,-,TRBV6-5,TRBJ2-2,CASTLRPGNTGELFF,TGTGCCAGCACTTTACGTCCCGGGAACACCGGGGAGCTGTTTTTT
once,-,TRBV7-9,TRBJ1-1,CASSLVLTGLNTEAFF,TGTGCCAGCAGCTTAGTGCTTACAGGACTGAACACTGAAGCTTTCTTT
-,-,TRBV6-1,TRBJ1-2,CASSETGPLYGYTF,TGTGCCAGCAGTGAGACAGGACCGCTTTATGGCTACACCTTC
once,TRBD1,TRBV19,TRBJ1-2,CATARTGDGYTF,TGTGCCACCGCACGGACAGGGGATGGCTACACCTTC
once,-,TRBV4-3,TRBJ2-5,CASSQELAPQETQYF,TGCGCCAGCAGCCAAGAGTTGGCTCCGCAAGAGACCCAGTACTTC
-,-,TRBV4-3,TRBJ2-3,CASSQDAGVSTDTQYF,TGCGCCAGCAGCCAAGATGCCGGGGTTAGCACAGATACGCAGTATTTT
-,-,TRBV7-2,TRBJ1-2,CASSSTGGYGYTF,TGTGCCAGCAGCTCTACTGGGGGGTACGGCTACACCTTC
many,-,TRBV6-2/TRBV6-3,TRBJ1-1,CASRYGQTEAFF,TGTGCCAGCAGGTACGGACAGACTGAAGCTTTCTTT
-,TRBD2,TRBV15,TRBJ2-3,CATSNPGTSSTDTQYF,TGTGCCACCAGCAACCCCGGGACTAGCAGCACAGATACGCAGTATTTT
-,-,TRBV19,TRBJ2-5,CASSITGQETQYF,TGTGCCAGTAGTATAACAGGACAAGAGACCCAGTACTTC
-,TRBD1,TRBV28,TRBJ2-7,CASSRPGTGASSYEQYF,TGTGCCAGCAGCCGTCCCGGGACAGGGGCCAGCTCCTACGAGCAGTACTTC
-,-,TRBV5-8,TRBJ2-1,CASSQTGFTYNEQFF,TGTGCCAGCAGCCAAACAGGGTTTACCTACAATGAGCAGTTCTTC
-,-,TRBV10-1,TRBJ1-6,CASTTGLQSSYNSPLHF,TGCGCCAGCACCACAGGATTGCAGAGCTCCTATAATTCACCCCTCCACTTT